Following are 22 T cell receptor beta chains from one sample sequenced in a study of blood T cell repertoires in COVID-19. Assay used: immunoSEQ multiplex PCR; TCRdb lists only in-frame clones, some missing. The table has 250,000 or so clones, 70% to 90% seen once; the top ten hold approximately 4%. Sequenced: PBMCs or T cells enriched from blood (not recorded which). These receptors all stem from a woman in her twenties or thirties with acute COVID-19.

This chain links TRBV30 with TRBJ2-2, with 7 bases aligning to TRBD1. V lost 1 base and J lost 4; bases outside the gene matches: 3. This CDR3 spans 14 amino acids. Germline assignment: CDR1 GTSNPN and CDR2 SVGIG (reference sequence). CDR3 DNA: TGTGCCTGGAGTGAGGGGGCGGGCACCGGGGAGCTGTTTTTT. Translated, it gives CAWSEGAGTGELFF.

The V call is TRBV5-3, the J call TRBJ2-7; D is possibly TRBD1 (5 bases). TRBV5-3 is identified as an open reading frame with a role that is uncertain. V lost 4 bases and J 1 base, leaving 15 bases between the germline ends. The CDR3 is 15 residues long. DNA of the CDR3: TGTGCCAGAAGCAACCCGGACATTTTATCCTACGAGCAGTACTTC. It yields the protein CARSNPDILSYEQYF.

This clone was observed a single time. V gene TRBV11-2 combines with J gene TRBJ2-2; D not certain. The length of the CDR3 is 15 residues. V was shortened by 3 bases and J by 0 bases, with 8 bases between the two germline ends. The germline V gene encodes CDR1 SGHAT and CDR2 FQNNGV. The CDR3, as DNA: TGTGCCAGCAGCTTTAACGCAGCGAACACCGGGGAGCTGTTTTTT. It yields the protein CASSFNAANTGELFF. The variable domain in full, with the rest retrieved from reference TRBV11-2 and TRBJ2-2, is EAGVAQSPRYKIIEKRQSVAFWCNPISGHATLYWYQQILGQGPKLLIQFQNNGVVDDSQLPKDRFSAERLKGVDSTLKIQPAKLEDSAVYLCASSFNAANTGELFFGEGSRLTVL.

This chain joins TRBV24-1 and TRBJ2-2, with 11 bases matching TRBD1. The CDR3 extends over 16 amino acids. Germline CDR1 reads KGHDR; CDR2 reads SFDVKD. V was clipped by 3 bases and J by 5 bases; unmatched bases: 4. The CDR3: CATSDPGTGGTGELFF. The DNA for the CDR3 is TGTGCCACCAGTGATCCCGGGACAGGGGGAACCGGGGAGCTGTTTTTT.

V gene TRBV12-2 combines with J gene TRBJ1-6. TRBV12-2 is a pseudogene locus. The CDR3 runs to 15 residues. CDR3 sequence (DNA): TGTGCAAGTCGCTTAGCATCCGGTTATAATTCACCCCTCCACTTT. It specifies CASRLASGYNSPLHF.

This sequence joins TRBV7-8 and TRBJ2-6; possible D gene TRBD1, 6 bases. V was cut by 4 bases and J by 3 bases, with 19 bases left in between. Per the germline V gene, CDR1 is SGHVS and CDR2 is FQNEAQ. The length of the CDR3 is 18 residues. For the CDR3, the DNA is TGTGCCAGCAGCTCCGACAAATACAGGGTTCTTGGGGCCAACGTCCTGACTTTC. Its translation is CASSSDKYRVLGANVLTF.

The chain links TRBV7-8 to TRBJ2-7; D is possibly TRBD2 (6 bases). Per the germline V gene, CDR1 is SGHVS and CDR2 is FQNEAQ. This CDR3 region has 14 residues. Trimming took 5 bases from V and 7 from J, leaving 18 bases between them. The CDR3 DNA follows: TGTGCCAGCAGCGACCGGGACTTTATCCGGGAGCAGTACTTC. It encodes CASSDRDFIREQYF. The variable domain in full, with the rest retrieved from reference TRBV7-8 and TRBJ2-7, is GAGVSQSPRYKVAKRGQDVALRCDPISGHVSLFWYQQALGQGPEFLTYFQNEAQLDKSGLPSDRFFAERPEGSVSTLKIQRTQQEDSAVYLCASSDRDFIREQYFGPGTRLTVT.

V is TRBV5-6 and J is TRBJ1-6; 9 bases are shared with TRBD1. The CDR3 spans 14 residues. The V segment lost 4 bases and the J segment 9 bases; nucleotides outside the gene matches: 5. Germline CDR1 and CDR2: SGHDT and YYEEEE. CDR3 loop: CASSPDRGISPLHF. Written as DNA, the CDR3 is TGTGCCAGCAGCCCGGACAGGGGTATTTCACCCCTCCACTTT.

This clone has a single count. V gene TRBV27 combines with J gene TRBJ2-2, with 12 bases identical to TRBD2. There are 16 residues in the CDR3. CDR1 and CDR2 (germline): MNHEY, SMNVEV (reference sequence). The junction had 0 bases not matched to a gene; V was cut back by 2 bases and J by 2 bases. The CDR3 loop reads CASSLGLAGNTGELFF. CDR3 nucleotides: TGTGCCAGCAGTTTAGGACTAGCGGGAAACACCGGGGAGCTGTTTTTT.

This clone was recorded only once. Here the CDR3 reads CASSAYGTPLYNEQFF. CDR3 in DNA: TGTGCCAGCAGCGCATACGGGACACCCTTATACAATGAGCAGTTCTTC. The genes are TRBV9 and TRBJ2-1; possibly TRBD1 for D (6 bases). Germline CDR1 is SGDLS and CDR2 is YYNGEE. The CDR3 runs 16 residues. Trimming took 3 bases from V and 4 from J, leaving 17 bases between them.

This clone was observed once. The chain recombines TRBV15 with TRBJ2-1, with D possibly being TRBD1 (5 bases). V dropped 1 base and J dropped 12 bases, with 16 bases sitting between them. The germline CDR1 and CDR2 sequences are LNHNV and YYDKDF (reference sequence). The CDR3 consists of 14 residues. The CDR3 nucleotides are TGTGCCACCAGCAGAGCAATGGGTAGCAGGGTGCAGTTCTTC. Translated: CATSRAMGSRVQFF. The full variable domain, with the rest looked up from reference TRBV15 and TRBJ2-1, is DAMVIQNPRYQVTQFGKPVTLSCSQTLNHNVMYWYQQKSSQAPKLLFHYYDKDFNNEADTPDNFQSRRPNTSFCFLDIRSPGLGDTAMYLCATSRAMGSRVQFFGPGTRLTVL.

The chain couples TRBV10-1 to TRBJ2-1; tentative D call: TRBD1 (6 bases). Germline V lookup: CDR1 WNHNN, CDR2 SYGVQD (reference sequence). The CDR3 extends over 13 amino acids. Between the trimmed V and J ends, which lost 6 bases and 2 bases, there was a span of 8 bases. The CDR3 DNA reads TGCGCCAGCAGCCGGGACACCTACAATGAGCAGTTCTTC. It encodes CASSRDTYNEQFF.

The CDR3 reads CASSPVGETQYF. CDR3 bases: TGTGCCAGCAGCCCAGTCGGGGAGACCCAGTACTTC. The chain employs TRBV7-9 and TRBJ2-5; D is undetermined. V shed 5 bases and J shed 5 bases, with 9 bases lying between them. Germline CDR1 SEHNR, CDR2 FQNEAQ (reference sequence). CDR3 size: 12 residues.

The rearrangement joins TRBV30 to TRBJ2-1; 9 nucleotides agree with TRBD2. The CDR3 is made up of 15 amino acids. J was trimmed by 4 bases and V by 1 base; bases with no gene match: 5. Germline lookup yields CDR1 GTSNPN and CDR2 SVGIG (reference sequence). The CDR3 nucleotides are TGTGCCTGGAGTGGATCTAGCGGGGCTTACAATGAGCAGTTCTTC. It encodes CAWSGSSGAYNEQFF. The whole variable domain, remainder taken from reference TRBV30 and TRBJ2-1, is SQTIHQWPATLVQPVGSPLSLECTVEGTSNPNLYWYRQAAGRGLQLLFYSVGIGQISSEVPQNLSASRPQDRQFILSSKKLLLSDSGFYLCAWSGSSGAYNEQFFGPGTRLTVL.

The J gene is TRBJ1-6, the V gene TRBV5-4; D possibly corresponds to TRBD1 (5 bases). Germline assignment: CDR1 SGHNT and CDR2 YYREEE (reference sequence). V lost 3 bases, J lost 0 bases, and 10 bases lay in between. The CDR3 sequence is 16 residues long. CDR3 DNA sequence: TGTGCCAGCAGCTGGTGGGGGGACTCCTATAATTCACCCCTCCACTTT. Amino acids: CASSWWGDSYNSPLHF.

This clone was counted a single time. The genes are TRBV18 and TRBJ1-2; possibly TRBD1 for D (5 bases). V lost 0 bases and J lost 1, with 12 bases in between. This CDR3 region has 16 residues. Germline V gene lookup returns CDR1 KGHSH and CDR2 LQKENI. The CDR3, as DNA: TGTGCCAGCTCACCACCGGTATCGGACAATAACTATGGCTACACCTTC. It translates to CASSPPVSDNNYGYTF.

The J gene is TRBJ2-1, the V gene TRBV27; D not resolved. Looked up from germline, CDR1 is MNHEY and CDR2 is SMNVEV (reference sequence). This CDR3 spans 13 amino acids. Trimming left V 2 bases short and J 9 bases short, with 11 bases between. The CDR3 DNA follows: TGTGCCAGCAGTTTACGGCTAGAAGGTGAGCAGTTCTTC. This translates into CASSLRLEGEQFF.

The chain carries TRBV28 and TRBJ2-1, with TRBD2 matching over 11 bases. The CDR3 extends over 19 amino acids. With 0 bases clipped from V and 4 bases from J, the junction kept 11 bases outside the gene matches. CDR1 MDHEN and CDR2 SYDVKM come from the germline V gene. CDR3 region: CASSLWGGLGTSGYNEQFF. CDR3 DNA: TGTGCCAGCAGTTTATGGGGGGGCCTCGGGACTAGCGGATACAATGAGCAGTTCTTC.

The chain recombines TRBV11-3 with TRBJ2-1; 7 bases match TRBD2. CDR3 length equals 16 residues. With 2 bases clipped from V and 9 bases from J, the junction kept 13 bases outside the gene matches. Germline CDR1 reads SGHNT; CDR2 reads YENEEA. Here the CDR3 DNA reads TGTGCCAGCAGCTTACAAATTAGCCAAACGGGGGGTGAGCAGTTCTTC. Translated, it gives CASSLQISQTGGEQFF.

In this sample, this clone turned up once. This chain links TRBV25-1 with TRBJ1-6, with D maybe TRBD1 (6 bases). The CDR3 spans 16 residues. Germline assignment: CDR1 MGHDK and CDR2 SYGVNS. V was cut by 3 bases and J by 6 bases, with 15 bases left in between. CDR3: CASSEGAQGPNSPLHF. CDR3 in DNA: TGTGCCAGCAGTGAGGGAGCACAGGGCCCTAATTCACCCCTCCACTTT.

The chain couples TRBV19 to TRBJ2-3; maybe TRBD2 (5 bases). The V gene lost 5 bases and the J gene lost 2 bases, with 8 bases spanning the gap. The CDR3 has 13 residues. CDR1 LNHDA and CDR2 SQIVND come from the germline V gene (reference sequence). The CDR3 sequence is CASSFSDTDTQYF. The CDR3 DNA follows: TGTGCCAGTAGTTTTAGCGACACAGATACGCAGTATTTT.

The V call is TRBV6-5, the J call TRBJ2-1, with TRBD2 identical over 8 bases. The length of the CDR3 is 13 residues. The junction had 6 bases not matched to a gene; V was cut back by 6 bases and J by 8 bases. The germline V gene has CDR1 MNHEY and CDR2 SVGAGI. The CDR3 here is CASRGSGSYEQFF. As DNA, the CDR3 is TGTGCCAGCAGGGGGAGCGGGAGCTATGAGCAGTTCTTC.